A selection of T cell receptor beta chains follows, all from one sample in a study of cytomegalovirus exposure and HLA in healthy donors. Assay used: immunoSEQ multiplex PCR; TCRdb lists only in-frame clones, some missing. This repertoire includes 55,000 to 85,000 clones. The source material was PBMCs. The receptors stem from a female donor in good health and CMV-seropositive. CDR3s leave out the opening cysteine and the closing phenylalanine or tryptophan. Fields, in order: J gene, V gene, CDR3 protein.

J gene: TRBJ2-3
V gene: TRBV19
CDR3 protein: ASSPRLGPNTDTQY

J gene: TRBJ1-5
V gene: TRBV28
CDR3 protein: ASRPGTGHQPQH

J gene: TRBJ1-1
V gene: TRBV28
CDR3 protein: ASRGGQGTEAF

J gene: TRBJ1-2
V gene: TRBV7-2
CDR3 protein: ASSNGQGASYGYT

J gene: TRBJ2-7
V gene: TRBV5-5
CDR3 protein: ASSLSGQGEY

J gene: TRBJ1-1
V gene: TRBV7-9
CDR3 protein: ASSFPQGPNTEAF

J gene: TRBJ2-5
V gene: TRBV19
CDR3 protein: ASSIAGGGETQY

J gene: TRBJ1-1
V gene: TRBV28
CDR3 protein: ASSGTGGGTEAF

J gene: TRBJ2-1
V gene: TRBV29-1
CDR3 protein: SGLSWSSDNEQF

J gene: TRBJ1-5
V gene: TRBV12-5
CDR3 protein: ASGFQWDSLDSNQPQH

J gene: TRBJ2-7
V gene: TRBV11-2
CDR3 protein: ASSSRDRVVYEQY

J gene: TRBJ2-1
V gene: TRBV6-5
CDR3 protein: ASIAGPDGDEQF

J gene: TRBJ1-2
V gene: TRBV18
CDR3 protein: ASSPGGDNYGYT

J gene: TRBJ1-1
V gene: TRBV5-4
CDR3 protein: ASSQRLLNTEAF

J gene: TRBJ2-7
V gene: TRBV4-1
CDR3 protein: ASSQELGGRPPLYEQY

J gene: TRBJ1-1
V gene: TRBV5-1
CDR3 protein: ASSLALGTGQVANTEAF

J gene: TRBJ1-1
V gene: TRBV4-2
CDR3 protein: ASSQDPRGPRAEAF

J gene: TRBJ2-1
V gene: TRBV29-1
CDR3 protein: SVDGQREDNEQF

J gene: TRBJ2-5
V gene: TRBV29-1
CDR3 protein: SVEVRYQETQY

J gene: TRBJ1-3
V gene: TRBV28
CDR3 protein: ASSLGQYSGNTIY

J gene: TRBJ1-4
V gene: TRBV6-1
CDR3 protein: ASSGGQGYEKLF

J gene: TRBJ1-3
V gene: TRBV4-1
CDR3 protein: ASSQSGNTIY

J gene: TRBJ2-7
V gene: TRBV27
CDR3 protein: ASSLSSPGGVYEQY

J gene: TRBJ2-7
V gene: TRBV4-2
CDR3 protein: ASSQERERDEQY

J gene: TRBJ1-6
V gene: TRBV18
CDR3 protein: ASSALPPRQVFNSPLH

J gene: TRBJ1-2
V gene: TRBV28
CDR3 protein: ASFLPGQAPYGYT

J gene: TRBJ1-4
V gene: TRBV4-3
CDR3 protein: ASSQVLEGVEKLF

J gene: TRBJ2-2
V gene: TRBV19
CDR3 protein: ASSNRGNTGELF

J gene: TRBJ2-1
V gene: TRBV5-1
CDR3 protein: ASRVTSGSDNEQF

J gene: TRBJ2-3
V gene: TRBV7-3
CDR3 protein: ASSLGGPTDTQY

J gene: TRBJ1-2
V gene: TRBV19
CDR3 protein: ASSIGQGNYGYT

J gene: TRBJ1-1
V gene: TRBV28
CDR3 protein: ASSFGTGRNTEAF

J gene: TRBJ1-1
V gene: TRBV5-1
CDR3 protein: ASSPDRLNTEAF

J gene: TRBJ2-1
V gene: TRBV2
CDR3 protein: ASSTTRSYNEQF

J gene: TRBJ1-2
V gene: TRBV4-1
CDR3 protein: ASSQVGGPGQGGNGYT

J gene: TRBJ1-3
V gene: TRBV5-6
CDR3 protein: ASSLDWDSSGNTIY

J gene: TRBJ1-6
V gene: TRBV2
CDR3 protein: ASKRQGFQPLH

J gene: TRBJ2-1
V gene: TRBV6-5
CDR3 protein: ASSLTSGSFNEQF

J gene: TRBJ1-2
V gene: TRBV11-1
CDR3 protein: ASSPVRTGGEGYT

J gene: TRBJ1-4
V gene: TRBV30
CDR3 protein: AWRPWAGANEKLF

J gene: TRBJ1-5
V gene: TRBV4-2
CDR3 protein: ASSQEWGQYSNQPQH

J gene: TRBJ1-5
V gene: TRBV7-2
CDR3 protein: ASSLIRQANQPQH